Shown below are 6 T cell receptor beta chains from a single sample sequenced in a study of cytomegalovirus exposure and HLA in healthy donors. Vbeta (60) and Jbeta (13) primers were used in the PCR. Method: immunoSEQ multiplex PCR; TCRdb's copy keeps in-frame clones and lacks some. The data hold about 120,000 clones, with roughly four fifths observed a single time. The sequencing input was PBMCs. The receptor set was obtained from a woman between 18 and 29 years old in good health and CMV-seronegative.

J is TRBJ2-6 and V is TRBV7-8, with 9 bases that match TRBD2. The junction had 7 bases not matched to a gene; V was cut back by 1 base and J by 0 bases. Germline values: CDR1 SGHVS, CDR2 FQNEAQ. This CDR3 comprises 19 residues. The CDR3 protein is CASSLEKLAGPSGANVLTF. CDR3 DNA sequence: TGTGCCAGCAGCTTAGAAAAACTAGCGGGTCCCTCTGGGGCCAACGTCCTGACTTTC.

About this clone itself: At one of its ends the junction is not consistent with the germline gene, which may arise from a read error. CDR3 nucleotide sequence: TGTGCCAGCAGCCCGCCGGGTCTAGCCAAAAACAGTCAGTACTTC. It encodes CASSPPGLAKNSQYF. The chain is built from TRBV11-2 and TRBJ2-4, with D possibly matching TRBD2 (5 bases). The germline V gene encodes CDR1 SGHAT and CDR2 FQNNGV. The length of the CDR3 is 15 residues.

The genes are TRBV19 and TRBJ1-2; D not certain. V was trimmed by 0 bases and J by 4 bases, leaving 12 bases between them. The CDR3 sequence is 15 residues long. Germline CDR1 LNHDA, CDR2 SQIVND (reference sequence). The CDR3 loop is CASSIDEEGSYGYTF. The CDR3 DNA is TGTGCCAGTAGTATAGATGAGGAAGGGAGCTATGGCTACACCTTC.

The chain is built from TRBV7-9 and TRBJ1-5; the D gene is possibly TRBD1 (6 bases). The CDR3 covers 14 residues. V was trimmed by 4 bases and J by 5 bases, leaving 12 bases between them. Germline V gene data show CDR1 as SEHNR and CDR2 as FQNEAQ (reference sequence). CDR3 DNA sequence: TGTGCCAGCAGCTCCTACAGGGATGATCAGCCCCAGCATTTT. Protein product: CASSSYRDDQPQHF.

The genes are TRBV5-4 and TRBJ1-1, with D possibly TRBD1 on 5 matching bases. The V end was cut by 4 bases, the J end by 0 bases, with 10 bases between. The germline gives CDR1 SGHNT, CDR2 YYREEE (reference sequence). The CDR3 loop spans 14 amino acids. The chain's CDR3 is CASSADRLNTEAFF. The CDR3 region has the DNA TGTGCCAGCAGCGCTGACAGATTGAACACTGAAGCTTTCTTT.

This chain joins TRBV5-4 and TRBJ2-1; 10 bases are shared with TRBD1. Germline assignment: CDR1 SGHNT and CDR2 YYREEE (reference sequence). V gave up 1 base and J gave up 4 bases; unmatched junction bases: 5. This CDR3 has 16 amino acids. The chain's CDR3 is CASSLMRQGAYNEQFF. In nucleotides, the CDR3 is TGTGCCAGCAGCTTGATGAGACAGGGGGCTTACAATGAGCAGTTCTTC.